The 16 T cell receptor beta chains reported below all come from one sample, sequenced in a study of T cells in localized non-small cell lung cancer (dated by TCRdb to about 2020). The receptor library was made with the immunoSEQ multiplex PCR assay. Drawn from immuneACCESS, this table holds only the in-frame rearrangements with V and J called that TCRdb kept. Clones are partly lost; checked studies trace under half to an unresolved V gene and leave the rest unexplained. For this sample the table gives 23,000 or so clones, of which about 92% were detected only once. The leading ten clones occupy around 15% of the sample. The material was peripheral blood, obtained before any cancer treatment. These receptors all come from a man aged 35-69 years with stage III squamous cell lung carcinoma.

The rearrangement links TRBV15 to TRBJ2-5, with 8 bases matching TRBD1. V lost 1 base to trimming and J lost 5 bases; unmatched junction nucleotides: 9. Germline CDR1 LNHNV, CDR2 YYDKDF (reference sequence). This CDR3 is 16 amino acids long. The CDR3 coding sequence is TGTGCCACCAGCAGAGCACCCAGGGGGCTTGGGGAGACCCAGTACTTC. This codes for CATSRAPRGLGETQYF.

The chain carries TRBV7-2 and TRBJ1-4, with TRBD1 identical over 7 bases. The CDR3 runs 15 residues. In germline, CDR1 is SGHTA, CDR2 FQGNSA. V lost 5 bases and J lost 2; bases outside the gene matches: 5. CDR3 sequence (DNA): TGTGCCAGCAGCATTAGGGGGCGGACTAATGAAAAACTGTTTTTT. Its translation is CASSIRGRTNEKLFF.

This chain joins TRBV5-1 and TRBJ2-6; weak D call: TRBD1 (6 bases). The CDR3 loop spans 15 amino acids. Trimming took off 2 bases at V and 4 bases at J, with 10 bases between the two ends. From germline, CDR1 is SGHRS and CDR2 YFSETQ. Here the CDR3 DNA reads TGCGCCAGCAGCTTAGGGGGTAGCGGGGCCAACGTCCTGACTTTC. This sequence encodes CASSLGGSGANVLTF. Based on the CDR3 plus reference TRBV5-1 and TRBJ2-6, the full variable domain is KAGVTQTPRYLIKTRGQQVTLSCSPISGHRSVSWYQQTPGQGLQFLFEYFSETQRNKGNFPGRFSGRQFSNSRSEMNVSTLELGDSALYLCASSLGGSGANVLTFGAGSRLTVL.

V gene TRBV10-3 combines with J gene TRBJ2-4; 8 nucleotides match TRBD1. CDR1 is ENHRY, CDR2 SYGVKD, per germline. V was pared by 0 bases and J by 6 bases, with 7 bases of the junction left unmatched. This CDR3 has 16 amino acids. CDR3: CAISESPGGDLNIQYF. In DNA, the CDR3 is TGTGCCATCAGTGAGTCTCCAGGGGGCGACTTAAACATTCAGTACTTC.

The CDR3 bases are TGTGCCACCAGCAGAGATCGTGGGAGGGCGAGCACAGATACGCAGTATTTT. Its protein is CATSRDRGRASTDTQYF. The chain is built from TRBV15 and TRBJ2-3; 7 bases are shared with TRBD2. Germline values: CDR1 LNHNV, CDR2 YYDKDF (reference sequence). V lost 0 bases to trimming and J lost 0 bases; unmatched junction nucleotides: 6. This CDR3 has 17 amino acids.

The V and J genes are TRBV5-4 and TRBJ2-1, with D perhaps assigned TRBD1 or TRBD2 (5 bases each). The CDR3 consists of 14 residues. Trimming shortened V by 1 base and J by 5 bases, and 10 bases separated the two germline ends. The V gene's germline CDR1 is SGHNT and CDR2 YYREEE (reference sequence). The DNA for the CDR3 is TGTGCCAGCAGCTTGATCGGGGACGACAATGAGCAGTTCTTC. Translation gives CASSLIGDDNEQFF.

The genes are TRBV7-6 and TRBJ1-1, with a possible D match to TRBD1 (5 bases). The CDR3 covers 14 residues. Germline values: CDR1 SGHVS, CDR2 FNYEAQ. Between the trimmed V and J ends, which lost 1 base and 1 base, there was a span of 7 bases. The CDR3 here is CASSLVGGNTEAFF. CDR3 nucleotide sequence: TGTGCCAGCAGCTTAGTTGGGGGGAACACTGAAGCTTTCTTT.

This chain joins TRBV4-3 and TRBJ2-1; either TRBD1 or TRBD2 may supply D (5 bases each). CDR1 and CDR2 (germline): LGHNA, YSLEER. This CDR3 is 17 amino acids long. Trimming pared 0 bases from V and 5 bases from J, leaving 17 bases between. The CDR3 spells CASSQDGDHIADNEQFF. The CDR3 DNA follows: TGCGCCAGCAGCCAAGATGGGGACCACATTGCGGACAATGAGCAGTTCTTC.

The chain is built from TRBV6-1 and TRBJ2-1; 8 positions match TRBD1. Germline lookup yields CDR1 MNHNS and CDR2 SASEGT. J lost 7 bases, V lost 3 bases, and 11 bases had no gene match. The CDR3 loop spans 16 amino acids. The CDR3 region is CASSEPPGTGGNEQFF. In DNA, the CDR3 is TGTGCCAGCAGTGAGCCCCCGGGGACAGGTGGGAATGAGCAGTTCTTC.

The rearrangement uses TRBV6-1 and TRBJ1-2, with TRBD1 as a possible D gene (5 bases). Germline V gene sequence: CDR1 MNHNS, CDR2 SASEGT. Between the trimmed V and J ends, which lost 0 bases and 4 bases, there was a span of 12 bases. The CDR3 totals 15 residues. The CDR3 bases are TGTGCCAGCAGTGAAGCGAGGGGCTCAATCTATGGCTACACCTTC. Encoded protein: CASSEARGSIYGYTF.

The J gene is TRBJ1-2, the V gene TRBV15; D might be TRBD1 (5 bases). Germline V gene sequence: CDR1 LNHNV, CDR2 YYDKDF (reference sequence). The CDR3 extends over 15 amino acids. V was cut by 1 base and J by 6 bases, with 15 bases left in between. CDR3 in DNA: TGTGCCACCAGCAGAGGTGGCAGTTCGGGGGATGGCTACACCTTC. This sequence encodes CATSRGGSSGDGYTF.

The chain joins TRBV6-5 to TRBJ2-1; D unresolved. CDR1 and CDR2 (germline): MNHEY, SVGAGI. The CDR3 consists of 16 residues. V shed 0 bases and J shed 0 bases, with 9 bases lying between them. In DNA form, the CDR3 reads TGTGCCAGCAGTTACTCCCCCCTGTTCTCCTACAATGAGCAGTTCTTC. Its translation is CASSYSPLFSYNEQFF.

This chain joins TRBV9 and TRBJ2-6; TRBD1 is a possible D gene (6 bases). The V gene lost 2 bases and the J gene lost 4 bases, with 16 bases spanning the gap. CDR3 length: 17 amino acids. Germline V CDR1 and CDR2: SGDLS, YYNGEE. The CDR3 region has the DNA TGTGCCAGCAGCGTGAGCCAGGGACACTCCGGGGCCAACGTCCTGACTTTC. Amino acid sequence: CASSVSQGHSGANVLTF.

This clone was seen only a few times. CDR3 region: CASSPQGNQPQHF. The CDR3 DNA sequence: TGTGCCAGCAGCCCGCAGGGGAATCAGCCCCAGCATTTT. The rearrangement uses TRBV7-9 and TRBJ1-5; D possibly corresponds to TRBD1 (6 bases). The CDR3 runs to 13 residues. Trimming left V 5 bases short and J 4 bases short, with 9 bases between. The V gene's germline CDR1 is SEHNR and CDR2 FQNEAQ (reference sequence).

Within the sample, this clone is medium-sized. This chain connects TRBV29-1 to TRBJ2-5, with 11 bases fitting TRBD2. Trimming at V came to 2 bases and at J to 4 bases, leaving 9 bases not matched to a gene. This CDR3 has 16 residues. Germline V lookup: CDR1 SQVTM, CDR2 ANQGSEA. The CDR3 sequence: CSVERSSGGVGETQYF. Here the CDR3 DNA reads TGCAGCGTTGAAAGGAGTAGCGGGGGGGTTGGAGAGACCCAGTACTTC.

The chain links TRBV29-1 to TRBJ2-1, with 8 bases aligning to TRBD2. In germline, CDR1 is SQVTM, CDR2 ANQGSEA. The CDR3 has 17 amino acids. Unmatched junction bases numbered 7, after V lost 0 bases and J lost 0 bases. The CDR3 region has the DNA TGCAGCGTTGAAGATACCCCGGGAGGGGGCTCCTACAATGAGCAGTTCTTC. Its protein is CSVEDTPGGGSYNEQFF.